These 29 T cell receptor beta chains came from one sample sequenced in a study of vaccination and CD4 T cells after COVID-19. These receptors are not linked to any known antigen. Sequencing of the DNA from cultured CD4+ T cells was carried out with the Oncomine TCR Beta short-read assay. MiXCR, run by TCRdb on the PCR reads, gives a single entry per CDR3 protein. The sample shows almost 15,000 distinct CDR3 sequences, around 80% of them seen only once. Noted treatment: roughly 10-day PBMC culture with coronavirus spike peptide pools or control peptides (ViraFEST assay). What was sequenced was CD4+ T cells from blood, cultured in vitro. These receptors were collected from a human donor who had recovered from COVID-19.

The chain carries TRBV25-1 and TRBJ1-1; D is ambiguous. Trimming stripped 5 bases from V and 4 bases from J, with 8 bases between. In germline, CDR1 is MGHDK, CDR2 SYGVNS. This CDR3 is built from 12 residues. CDR3 sequence: CASSRWATEAFF. The CDR3 region has the DNA TGTGCCAGCAGTCGGTGGGCCACTGAAGCTTTCTTT. Full variable domain (outside the CDR3, taken from reference TRBV25-1 and TRBJ1-1): EADIYQTPRYLVIGTGKKITLECSQTMGHDKMYWYQQDPGMELHLIHYSYGVNSTEKGDLSSESTVSRIRTEHFPLTLESARPSHTSQYLCASSRWATEAFFGQGTRLTVV.

This clonotype was seen only once. The chain links TRBV27 to TRBJ2-3; 7 bases fit TRBD2. The CDR3 consists of 16 residues. The V segment lost 6 bases and the J segment 4 bases; nucleotides outside the gene matches: 13. Germline V CDR1 and CDR2: MNHEY, SMNVEV (reference sequence). The CDR3 region is CASRRPGLVEADTQYF. The CDR3 nucleotides are TGTGCCAGCAGAAGGCCTGGACTAGTAGAAGCAGATACGCAGTATTTT.

The rearrangement joins TRBV4-3 to TRBJ1-5; D is ambiguous. Germline CDR1 and CDR2: LGHNA and YSLEER. Trimming pared 0 bases from V and 0 bases from J, leaving 21 bases between. CDR3 length equals 20 residues. The CDR3 protein is CASSQDRVEDLCYSNQPQHF. For the CDR3, the DNA is TGCGCCAGCAGCCAAGACCGAGTAGAGGACCTATGCTATAGCAATCAGCCCCAGCATTTT.

The chain recombines TRBV7-2 with TRBJ2-1, with D possibly matching TRBD2 (6 bases). Trimming left V 5 bases short and J 2 bases short, with 13 bases between. Germline V lookup: CDR1 SGHTA, CDR2 FQGNSA. The CDR3 sequence is 15 residues long. DNA of the CDR3: TGTGCCAGCAGCCCCGAAGCGGGCCCCTACAATGAGCAGTTCTTC. Its translation: CASSPEAGPYNEQFF.

This chain joins TRBV7-9 and TRBJ1-1; D remains unclear. V was clipped by 4 bases and J by 8 bases, with 26 bases between them. CDR3 length equals 17 residues. Germline V gene sequence: CDR1 SEHNR, CDR2 FQNEAQ (reference sequence). In DNA, the CDR3 is TGTGCCAGCAGCTCCCGCCGGGGAGGGTCGGTTACAAGCGAAGCTTTCTTT. Its translation is CASSSRRGGSVTSEAFF. Supplemented by reference TRBV7-9 and TRBJ1-1, the full variable domain reads DTGVSQNPRHKITKRGQNVTFRCDPISEHNRLYWYRQTLGQGPEFLTYFQNEAQLEKSRLLSDRFSAERPKGSFSTLEIQRTEQGDSAMYLCASSSRRGGSVTSEAFFGQGTRLTVV.

The chain uses TRBV11-2 and TRBJ2-7; D may be TRBD2 (6 bases). V was pared by 5 bases and J by 3 bases, with 11 bases between. The CDR3 extends over 13 amino acids. The germline V gene encodes CDR1 SGHAT and CDR2 FQNNGV. DNA for the CDR3: TGTGCCAGCAGCCCGCGGGGAAACTACGAGCAGTACTTC. This encodes CASSPRGNYEQYF.

The chain links TRBV19 to TRBJ1-5; TRBD1 is a possible D gene (5 bases). The V end was cut by 2 bases, the J end by 3 bases, with 14 bases between. CDR1 and CDR2 from the germline V gene are LNHDA and SQIVND (reference sequence). This CDR3 spans 16 amino acids. CDR3 in DNA: TGTGCCAGTAGTATATTGGGGCAGCTTAACAATCAGCCCCAGCATTTT. Translated, it gives CASSILGQLNNQPQHF.

This clonotype was counted a few times. V gene TRBV6-1 combines with J gene TRBJ2-3; TRBD1 might be the D (5 bases). V shed 6 bases and J shed 1 base, with 14 bases lying between them. This CDR3 region has 15 residues. Germline V gene data show CDR1 as MNHNS and CDR2 as SASEGT. CDR3 coding DNA: TGTGCCAGCAGAGACAGAAACCCTCGCACAGATACGCAGTATTTT. Amino acids: CASRDRNPRTDTQYF.

J is TRBJ1-5 and V is TRBV7-2, with D perhaps matching TRBD1 (5 bases). The CDR3 sequence is 14 residues long. The germline V gene has CDR1 SGHTA and CDR2 FQGNSA. Trimming took 0 bases from V and 9 from J, leaving 12 bases between them. Here the CDR3 DNA reads TGTGCCAGCAGCTTAGCGAGGGACTACGGGCCCCAGCATTTT. Protein sequence: CASSLARDYGPQHF.

The chain has TRBV5-1 and TRBJ1-1, with 7 bases aligning to TRBD1. Germline V lookup: CDR1 SGHRS, CDR2 YFSETQ. V shed 4 bases and J 6 bases; nucleotides not matched to a gene: 12. This CDR3 comprises 15 residues. CDR3 DNA: TGCGCCAGCAGCCAGGACTACCGACAGGGCCCTGAAGCTTTCTTT. Amino acid sequence: CASSQDYRQGPEAFF.

The chain links TRBV4-2 to TRBJ2-7, with D perhaps matching TRBD1 (6 bases). The CDR3 has 13 amino acids. Germline-derived CDR1 and CDR2 are LGHNA and YNFKEQ. V lost 5 bases, J lost 1 base, and 9 bases lay in between. DNA for the CDR3: TGTGCCAGCAGCGAAGGGGGATCCTACGAGCAGTACTTC. It translates to CASSEGGSYEQYF.

V gene TRBV6-2 or TRBV6-3 combines with J gene TRBJ1-2; the match to TRBD1 covers 11 bases. V was pared by 2 bases and J by 8 bases, with 13 bases of the junction left unmatched. Germline V gives CDR1 MNHEY, CDR2 SVGEGT. The CDR3 sequence is 17 residues long. The CDR3 protein is CASSYGIIGQGAKGYTF. CDR3 in DNA: TGTGCCAGCAGTTACGGGATTATTGGACAGGGGGCGAAAGGCTACACCTTC.

This clonotype turned up a few times. The chain recombines TRBV20-1 with TRBJ1-1; TRBD1 might be the D (5 bases). The CDR3 contains 13 residues. The V end lost 3 bases, the J end lost 2 bases, and 10 bases lay between the germline ends. The germline V gene has CDR1 DFQATT and CDR2 SNEGSKA (reference sequence). CDR3 protein: CSARSTANTEAFF. The CDR3 DNA reads as TGCAGTGCTAGGTCGACAGCAAACACTGAAGCTTTCTTT.

The genes are TRBV20-1 and TRBJ1-1, with a possible D match to TRBD1 (5 bases). With 2 bases removed from V and 2 bases from J, the gap between germline ends came to 15 bases. The germline gives CDR1 DFQATT, CDR2 SNEGSKA (reference sequence). The length of the CDR3 is 15 residues. CDR3 sequence reads: CSARSPLGGNTEAFF. Written as DNA, the CDR3 is TGCAGTGCTAGAAGCCCTCTGGGGGGTAACACTGAAGCTTTCTTT.

The chain has TRBV28 and TRBJ1-2; 11 bases are shared with TRBD1. The CDR3 covers 14 residues. From germline, CDR1 is MDHEN and CDR2 SYDVKM. V lost 6 bases, J lost 2 bases, and 2 bases stayed unmatched. CDR3 coding DNA: TGTGCCAGCAGGGACAGGGGGCGAAACTATGGCTACACCTTC. Translated: CASRDRGRNYGYTF.

This chain uses TRBV5-1 with TRBJ1-1; 8 nucleotides line up with TRBD1. The CDR3 has 17 amino acids. V trimming: 0 bases; J trimming: 4 bases; junction bases outside the gene matches: 11. The germline gives CDR1 SGHRS, CDR2 YFSETQ. The CDR3 loop is CASSLVPQGARGTEAFF. CDR3 sequence (DNA): TGCGCCAGCAGCTTGGTCCCTCAGGGGGCCCGGGGCACTGAAGCTTTCTTT.

V gene TRBV7-2 combines with J gene TRBJ1-3, with D unresolved. V was cut by 5 bases and J by 0 bases, with 8 bases left in between. From germline, CDR1 is SGHTA and CDR2 FQGNSA. CDR3 size: 14 residues. In DNA, the CDR3 is TGTGCCAGCAGCCAGACAAACTCTGGAAACACCATATATTTT. Amino acids: CASSQTNSGNTIYF.

This clonotype was seen only a few times. The V gene is TRBV6-2 or TRBV6-3, the J gene TRBJ1-1, with D maybe TRBD1 (6 bases). CDR1 MNHEY and CDR2 SVGEGT come from the germline V gene. Trimming took off 6 bases at V and 4 bases at J, with 15 bases between the two ends. The CDR3 covers 14 residues. As DNA, the CDR3 is TGTGCCAGCAGACCCCTCAGGGGATTCACTGAAGCTTTCTTT. It is translated as CASRPLRGFTEAFF.

CDR3 sequence: CASRLEGDYGYTF. CDR3 DNA: TGTGCCAGCAGGTTGGAGGGAGACTATGGCTACACCTTC. The chain carries TRBV6-2 or TRBV6-3 and TRBJ1-2; no clear D gene. CDR3 size: 13 residues. V lost 6 bases to trimming and J lost 3 bases, with 11 bases between them. Germline CDR1 is MNHEY and CDR2 is SVGEGT.

This clonotype was recorded a few times. The J gene is TRBJ1-2, the V gene TRBV20-1, with 7 bases aligning to TRBD1. The V gene's germline CDR1 is DFQATT and CDR2 SNEGSKA (reference sequence). V trimming: 5 bases; J trimming: 6 bases; junction bases outside the gene matches: 12. This CDR3 comprises 14 residues. CDR3 in amino acids: CSAGERGRANGYTF. DNA for the CDR3: TGCAGTGCTGGGGAAAGGGGGCGCGCCAATGGCTACACCTTC.

The rearrangement links TRBV11-2 to TRBJ2-2; 9 bases are a match to TRBD1. In germline, CDR1 is SGHAT, CDR2 FQNNGV. Germline trimming cut 5 bases from V and 5 bases from J; bases unmatched to any gene: 9. The CDR3 contains 16 residues. The CDR3 bases are TGTGCCAGCAGCCTAAGTCCCGGGACAGGGACCGGGGAGCTGTTTTTT. Its protein product is CASSLSPGTGTGELFF.

The CDR3 DNA sequence: TGTGCCAGCAGCAGCCCCGGGACAGGAGGACGCCAAGAGACCCAGTACTTC. It translates to CASSSPGTGGRQETQYF. V usage is TRBV28 and J usage is TRBJ2-5, with 8 bases matching TRBD1. This CDR3 has 17 amino acids. Germline CDR1 reads MDHEN; CDR2 reads SYDVKM. J was trimmed by 1 base and V by 6 bases; bases with no gene match: 13.

V gene TRBV20-1 combines with J gene TRBJ1-5, with D tentatively TRBD1 (6 bases). Trimming removed 1 base at V and 2 bases at J, with 21 bases between. The CDR3 runs 18 residues. Germline V lookup: CDR1 DFQATT, CDR2 SNEGSKA (reference sequence). CDR3 protein: CSARGDRRGMGRNQPQHF. CDR3 DNA sequence: TGCAGTGCTAGAGGAGACAGGCGTGGGATGGGGCGCAATCAGCCCCAGCATTTT.

The CDR3 reads CASPRGRNYGYTF. The CDR3 DNA reads as TGTGCCAGCCCCCGAGGCCGAAACTATGGCTACACCTTC. The chain combines TRBV2 with TRBJ1-2; D is ambiguous. This CDR3 is 13 amino acids long. The germline V gene encodes CDR1 SNHLY and CDR2 FYNNEI. V was trimmed by 8 bases and J by 2 bases, leaving 12 bases between them.

The chain employs TRBV28 and TRBJ1-1; no clear D gene. This CDR3 region has 14 residues. Looked up from germline, CDR1 is MDHEN and CDR2 is SYDVKM. V dropped 2 bases and J dropped 4 bases, with 11 bases sitting between them. The CDR3 is CASSLNGPATEAFF. For the CDR3, the DNA is TGTGCCAGCAGTTTAAATGGGCCGGCCACTGAAGCTTTCTTT.

The gene calls are TRBV6-2 or TRBV6-3 and TRBJ2-1; D not resolved. The CDR3 is made up of 11 amino acids. Germline V CDR1 and CDR2: MNHEY, SVGEGT. V lost 0 bases and J lost 7, with 1 base in between. CDR3 coding DNA: TGTGCCAGCAGTTACTCGAATGAGCAGTTCTTC. Translation: CASSYSNEQFF.

This clonotype appeared a few times. The chain is built from TRBV7-9 and TRBJ2-3, with D uncertain. The CDR3 has 12 residues. CDR1 and CDR2 from the germline V gene are SEHNR and FQNEAQ (reference sequence). Deletions cut 11 bases from V and 1 base from J, with 10 bases between. The CDR3 DNA reads TGTGCCGGCCGGCAGGGCACAGATACGCAGTATTTT. Translated, it gives CAGRQGTDTQYF.

The genes are TRBV20-1 and TRBJ1-5; no definite D call. Germline CDR1 is DFQATT and CDR2 is SNEGSKA (reference sequence). V lost 4 bases and J lost 6, with 13 bases in between. CDR3 length: 13 amino acids. The CDR3 region is CSAMGRHGQPQHF. CDR3 DNA sequence: TGCAGTGCTATGGGCAGGCACGGTCAGCCCCAGCATTTT.

The chain recombines TRBV28 with TRBJ2-3; TRBD2 might be the D (6 bases). CDR1 is MDHEN and CDR2 is SYDVKM in the germline V gene. This CDR3 is 15 amino acids long. V was cut by 2 bases and J by 3 bases, with 12 bases left in between. CDR3 sequence reads: CASSLPRRETDTQYF. The CDR3 nucleotides are TGTGCCAGCAGTTTACCCAGGCGGGAAACAGATACGCAGTATTTT. Filled out from reference TRBV28 and TRBJ2-3, the complete variable domain reads DVKVTQSSRYLVKRTGEKVFLECVQDMDHENMFWYRQDPGLGLRLIYFSYDVKMKEKGDIPEGYSVSREKKERFSLILESASTNQTSMYLCASSLPRRETDTQYFGPGTRLTVL.